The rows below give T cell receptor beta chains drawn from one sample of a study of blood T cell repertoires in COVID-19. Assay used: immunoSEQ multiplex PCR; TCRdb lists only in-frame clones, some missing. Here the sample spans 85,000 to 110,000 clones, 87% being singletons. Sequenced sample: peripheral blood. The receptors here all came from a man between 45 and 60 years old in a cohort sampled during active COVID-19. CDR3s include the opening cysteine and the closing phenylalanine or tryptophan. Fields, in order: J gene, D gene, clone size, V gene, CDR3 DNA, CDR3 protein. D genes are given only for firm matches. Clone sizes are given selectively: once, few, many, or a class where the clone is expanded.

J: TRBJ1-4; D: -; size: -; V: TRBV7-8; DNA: TGTGCCAGCAGCCCGATCGTTGGGACACCAAATGAAAAACTGTTTTTT; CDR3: CASSPIVGTPNEKLFF
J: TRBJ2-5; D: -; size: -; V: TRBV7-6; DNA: TGTGCCAGCAGCTTAGTAGCGGAGAACCAAGAGACCCAGTACTTC; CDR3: CASSLVAENQETQYF
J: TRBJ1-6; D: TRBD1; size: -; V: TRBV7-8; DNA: TGTGCCAGCAGCTCAGGGGGTAGGGAGCCAAAACCCCTCCACTTT; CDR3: CASSSGGREPKPLHF
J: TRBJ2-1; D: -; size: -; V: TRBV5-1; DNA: TGCGCCAGCAGCAAGGACTCATTTTACAATGAGCAGTTCTTC; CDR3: CASSKDSFYNEQFF
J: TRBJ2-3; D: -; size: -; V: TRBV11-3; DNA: TGTGCCAGCAGCAGAGTGGGGGGAGGCCAGCAGTATTTT; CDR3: CASSRVGGGQQYF
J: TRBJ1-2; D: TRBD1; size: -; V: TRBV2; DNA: TGTGCCAGCAGTGACCAGGACAGGGGCTATGGCTACACCTTC; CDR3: CASSDQDRGYGYTF
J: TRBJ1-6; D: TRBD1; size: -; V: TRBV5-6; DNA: TGTGCCAGCAGCTCGACAGGGATCGGTTCACCCCTCCACTTT; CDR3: CASSSTGIGSPLHF
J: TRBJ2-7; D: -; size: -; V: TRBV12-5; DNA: TGTGCTAGTGGTTTCACAGGTTCCTACGAGCAGTACTTC; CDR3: CASGFTGSYEQYF
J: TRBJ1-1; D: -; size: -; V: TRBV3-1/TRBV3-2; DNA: TGTGCCAGCAGCCAAGAGGGGGGAGGCACTGAAGCTTTCTTT; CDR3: CASSQEGGGTEAFF
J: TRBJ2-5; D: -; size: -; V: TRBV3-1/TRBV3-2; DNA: TGTGCCAGCAGCCAAGCGGCAGGCCAAGAGACCCAGTACTTC; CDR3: CASSQAAGQETQYF
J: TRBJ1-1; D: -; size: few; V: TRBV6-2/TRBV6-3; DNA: TGTGCCAGCAGTTACTTTGGGGGGATGAACACTGAAGCTTTCTTT; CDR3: CASSYFGGMNTEAFF
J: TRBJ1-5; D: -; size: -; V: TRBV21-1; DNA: TGTGCCAGCAGCAAAAGGCTGTACAGGGGCCCGCGCCAGGACACTAGCAATCAGCCCCAGCATTTT; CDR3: CASSKRLYRGPRQDTSNQPQHF
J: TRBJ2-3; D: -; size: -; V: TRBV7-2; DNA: TGTGCCAGCCTAAACCGTAGAGGTGCAGATACGCAGTATTTT; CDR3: CASLNRRGADTQYF
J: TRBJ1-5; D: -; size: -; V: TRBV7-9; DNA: TGTGCCAGCAGCTTCGGGGGAGCGAGCAATCAGCCCCAGCATTTT; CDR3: CASSFGGASNQPQHF
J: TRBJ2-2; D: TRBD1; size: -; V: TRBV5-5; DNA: TGTGCCAGCAGGCAGGGGGCGGACACCGGGGAGCTGTTTTTT; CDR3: CASRQGADTGELFF
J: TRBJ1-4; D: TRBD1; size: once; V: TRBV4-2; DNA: TGTGCCAGCAGCCAAGATCGAGATGGAGGGGACAGCGGTAATGAAAAACTGTTTTTT; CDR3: CASSQDRDGGDSGNEKLFF
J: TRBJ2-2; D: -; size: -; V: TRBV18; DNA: TGTGCCAGCTCCGGACAGAGAAACACCGGGGAGCTGTTTTTT; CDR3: CASSGQRNTGELFF
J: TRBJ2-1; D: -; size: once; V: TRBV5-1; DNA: TGCGCCAGCAGCTTGGCCTCCGGGAGCTCCTACAATGAGCAGTTCTTC; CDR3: CASSLASGSSYNEQFF
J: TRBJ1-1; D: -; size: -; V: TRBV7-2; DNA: TGTGCCAGCAGCTTAGTCAGGGGACCTGAAGCTTTCTTT; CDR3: CASSLVRGPEAFF
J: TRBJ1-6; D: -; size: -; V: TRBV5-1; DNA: TGCGCCAGCAGCTTGGGTCCCGGGGGGGATAATTCACCCCTCCACTTT; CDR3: CASSLGPGGDNSPLHF
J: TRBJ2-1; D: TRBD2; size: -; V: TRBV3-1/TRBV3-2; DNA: TGTGCCAGCACCCAAGACGGGGGGGGTATGTACAATGAGCAGTTCTTC; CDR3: CASTQDGGGMYNEQFF
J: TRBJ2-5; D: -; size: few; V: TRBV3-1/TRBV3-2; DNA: TGTGCCAGCAGCAAATGGACAGCACGCCAAGAGACCCAGTACTTC; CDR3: CASSKWTARQETQYF